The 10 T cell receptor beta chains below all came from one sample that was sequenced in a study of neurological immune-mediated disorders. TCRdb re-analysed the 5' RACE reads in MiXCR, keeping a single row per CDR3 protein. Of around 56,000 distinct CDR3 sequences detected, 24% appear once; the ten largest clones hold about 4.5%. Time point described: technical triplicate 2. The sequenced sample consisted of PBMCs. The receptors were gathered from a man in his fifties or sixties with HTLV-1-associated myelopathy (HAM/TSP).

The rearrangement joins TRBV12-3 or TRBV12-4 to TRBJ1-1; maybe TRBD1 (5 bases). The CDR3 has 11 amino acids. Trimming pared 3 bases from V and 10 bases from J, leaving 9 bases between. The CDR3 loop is CASSLGLRAFF. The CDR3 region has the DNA TGTGCCAGCAGTTTGGGACTGAGAGCTTTCTTT.

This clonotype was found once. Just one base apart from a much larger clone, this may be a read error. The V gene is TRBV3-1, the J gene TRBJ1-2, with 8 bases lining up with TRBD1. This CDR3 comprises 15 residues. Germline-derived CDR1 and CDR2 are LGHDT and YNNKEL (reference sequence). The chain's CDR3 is CTSSLVSGGAWGYTF. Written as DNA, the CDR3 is TGTACCAGCAGCCTCGTCTCAGGGGGCGCTTGGGGCTACACCTTC.

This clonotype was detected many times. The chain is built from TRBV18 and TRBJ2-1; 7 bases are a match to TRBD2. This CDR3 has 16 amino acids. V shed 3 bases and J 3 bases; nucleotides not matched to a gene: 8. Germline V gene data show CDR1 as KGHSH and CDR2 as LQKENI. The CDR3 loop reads CASSPPGGSGYNEQFF. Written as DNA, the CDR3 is TGTGCCAGCTCACCCCCTGGCGGGAGTGGCTACAATGAGCAGTTCTTC.

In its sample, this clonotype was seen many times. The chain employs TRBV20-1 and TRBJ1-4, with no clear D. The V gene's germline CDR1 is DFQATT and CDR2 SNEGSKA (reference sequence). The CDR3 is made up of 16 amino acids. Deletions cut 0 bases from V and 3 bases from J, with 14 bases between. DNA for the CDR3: TGCAGTGCTAGAGAAATAGAGCGGAGTCCTAATGAAAAACTGTTTTTT. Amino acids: CSAREIERSPNEKLFF.

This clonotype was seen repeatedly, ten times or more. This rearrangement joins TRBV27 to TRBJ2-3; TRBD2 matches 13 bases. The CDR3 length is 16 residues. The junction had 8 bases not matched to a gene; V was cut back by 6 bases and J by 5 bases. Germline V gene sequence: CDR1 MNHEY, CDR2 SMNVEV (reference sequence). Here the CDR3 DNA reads TGTGCCAGCAGACCCGGACTAGCGGGAGTCAAAGATACGCAGTATTTT. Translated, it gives CASRPGLAGVKDTQYF.

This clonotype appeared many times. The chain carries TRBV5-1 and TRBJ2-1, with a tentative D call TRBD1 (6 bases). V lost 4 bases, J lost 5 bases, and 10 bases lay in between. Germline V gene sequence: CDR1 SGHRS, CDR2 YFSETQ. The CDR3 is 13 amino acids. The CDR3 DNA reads TGCGCCAGCAGCCGATCAGGGGACAATGAGCAGTTCTTC. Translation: CASSRSGDNEQFF.

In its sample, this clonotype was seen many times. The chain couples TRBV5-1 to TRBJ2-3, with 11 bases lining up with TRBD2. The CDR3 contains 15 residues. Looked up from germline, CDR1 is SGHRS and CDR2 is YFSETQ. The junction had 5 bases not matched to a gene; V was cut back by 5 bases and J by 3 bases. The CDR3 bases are TGCGCCAGCAGGGTAGCGGGAGGGCCTACAGATACGCAGTATTTT. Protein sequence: CASRVAGGPTDTQYF.

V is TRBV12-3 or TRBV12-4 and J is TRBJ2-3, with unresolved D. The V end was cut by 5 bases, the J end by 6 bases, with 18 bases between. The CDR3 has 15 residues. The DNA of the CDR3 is TGTGCCAGCAGTCCCTACCAGGACCCCACGGATACGCAGTATTTT. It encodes CASSPYQDPTDTQYF.

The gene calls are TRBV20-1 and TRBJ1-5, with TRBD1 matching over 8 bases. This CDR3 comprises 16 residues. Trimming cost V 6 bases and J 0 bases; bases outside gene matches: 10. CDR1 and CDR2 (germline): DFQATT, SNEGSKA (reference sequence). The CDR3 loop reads CSAADRAKYSNQPQHF. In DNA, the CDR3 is TGCAGTGCCGCGGACAGGGCGAAATATAGCAATCAGCCCCAGCATTTT.

CDR3 protein: CASGSGGGGETQHF. The DNA of the CDR3 is TGTGCCAGCGGGTCAGGGGGCGGGGGAGAGACCCAGCATTTT. The gene calls are TRBV2 and TRBJ1-5; the match to TRBD1 covers 8 bases. The length of the CDR3 is 14 residues. The ends lost 8 bases at V and 11 bases at J; junction bases unmatched: 14. The germline gives CDR1 SNHLY, CDR2 FYNNEI.